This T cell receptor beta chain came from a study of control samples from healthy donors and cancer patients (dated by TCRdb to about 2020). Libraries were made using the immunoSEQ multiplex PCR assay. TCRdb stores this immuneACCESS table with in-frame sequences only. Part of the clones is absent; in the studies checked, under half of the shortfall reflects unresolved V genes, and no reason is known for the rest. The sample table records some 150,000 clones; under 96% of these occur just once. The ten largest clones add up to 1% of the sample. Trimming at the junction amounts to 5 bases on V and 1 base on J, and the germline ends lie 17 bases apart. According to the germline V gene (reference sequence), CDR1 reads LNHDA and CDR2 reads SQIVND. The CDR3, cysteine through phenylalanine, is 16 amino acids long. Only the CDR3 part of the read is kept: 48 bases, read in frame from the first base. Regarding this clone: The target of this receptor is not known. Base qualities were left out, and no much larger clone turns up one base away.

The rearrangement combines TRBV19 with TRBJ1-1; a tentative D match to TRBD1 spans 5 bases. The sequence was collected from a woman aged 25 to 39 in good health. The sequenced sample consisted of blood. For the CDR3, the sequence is CASSLSNRRENTEAFF. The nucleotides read TGTGCCAGTAGTCTCTCGAATCGCAGGGAGAACACTGAAGCTTTCTTT.